This T cell receptor beta chain was documented in a study of CXCR3-negative and CXCR3-positive naive CD8 T cells (dated by TCRdb to 2018 to 2020). Some background on the complete study: In total, approximately 150 million TRB reads were obtained, corresponding to roughly 1.5 +/- 0.3 million reads per library. Data from about 10 donors, pooled across two independent experiments, went into the diversity and physicochemical repertoire analyses. The TRBV-TRBJ cluster analysis covered naive subsets from about five donors and memory cells from 3 donors. Overall study results and their limits: Within the same donor, TRBV-TRBJ usage looked similar between naive CXCR3-negative and CXCR3-positive cells, but memory cells had distinct patterns. Compared with CXCR3-negative naive cells, CXCR3-positive naive cells had TRB CDR3s with higher hydrophobicity (lower Kidera factor 4), lower energy, and higher strength and volume indices. Surface CD5, linked to self-reactivity in mice, was comparable between naive subsets; TCR interaction strength was therefore also inferred from TRB CDR3 physicochemical properties. CXCR3 expression partially decreased after cryopreservation, so most assays used freshly isolated PBMCs. Repertoire diversity was comparably high in both naive subsets but much lower in memory CD8+ T cells.

A word on this clonotype: Its target antigen remains unknown.

Counted from cysteine to phenylalanine, this CDR3 has 12 amino acids. No DNA was logged. Based on the germline V gene, the CDR1 and CDR2 sequences are KGHSH and LQKENI. These reads were obtained on a NextSeq 550. The Human TCR Profiling Kit (MiLaboratory) was used to prepare UMI-labeled 5' RACE TRB cDNA libraries. The full amount of extracted RNA was used for cDNA synthesis, and the full amount of resulting cDNA was used for PCR amplification. Libraries were prepared in parallel with an identical number of PCR cycles. In the original analysis: With a minimum of two reads required per UMI, MIGEC and MiXCR pulled out about 49,000 +/- 11,000 unique UMI-labeled TRB cDNA molecules from each library. On average, each library contained approximately 40,000 +/- 10,000 functional in-frame TRB CDR3 nucleotide clonotypes without stop codons. After each sample was downsampled to 5000 UMI-labeled TRB molecules, VDJtools was used to calculate diversity metrics such as normalized Shannon-Wiener and Chao1. Clonotype-size-weighted physicochemical properties of the central five CDR3 residues (interaction energy, strength, volume and Kidera factor 4) were computed in VDJtools. Once TCRdb had reprocessed the reads, it stored one entry per CDR3 protein sequence and supplied no DNA. These V and J calls rely on TCRdb rather than the paper's analysis. The sample has about 130,000 distinct CDR3 sequences on record. Clones ranked in the top ten supply around 0.62% of the sample.

Each CD8+ T cell subset was flow-sorted in triplicate, and some 310,000 cells per subset were placed directly into RLT lysis buffer. To exclude memory contaminants, naive CD8+ T cells were stringently defined as CD45RO-CCR7+CD27+CD95-. Standard density gradient centrifugation was used to isolate peripheral blood mononuclear cells from buffy coats. A FACSAria III was used to flow-sort naive CXCR3-negative and CXCR3-positive CD8+ T cells. Total RNA was extracted from sorted cells with an RNeasy Mini Kit. The receptor chain draws on TRBV18 and TRBJ2-7. The specimen was naive CXCR3+ CD8+ T cells from blood. This specimen's cell subset or site label, interpreted: CD45RO-CCR7+CD27+CD95- naive CD8+ T cells expressing CXCR3 (TNR3+). This TCR was sampled from a human donor in good health. Some clones in this sample may be carry-over from other donors' samples. The CDR3 protein sequence reads: CASRGNSYEQYF.